This T cell receptor (beta chain) originates from a study of cytomegalovirus exposure and HLA in healthy donors. The wider study: The Caucasian-associated ancestry cluster contained 75% to 85% of the roughly 390 genotyped donors. Findings of the study overall: A later analysis linked 15,000 to 20,000 TCR beta sequences to HLA alleles at 0.05 false discovery rate. Analyzed later, most CMV-associated TCR beta chains appeared HLA-restricted.

A word on this clone: Its cognate antigen is unknown.

The primer mix had 60 Vbeta and 13 Jbeta primers. Repertoires were generated with immunoSEQ multiplex PCR, while TCRdb's copy carries only in-frame clones and drops some. The sample includes 100,000 to 120,000 clones, around 80% of them seen just once. This clonotype was obtained from a man aged 25 to 40 in good health and CMV-seropositive. Sequencing was done on a sample of PBMCs.

Here the CDR3 reads CASSLSGGASPEQFF. The CDR3 DNA sequence: TGTGCCAGCAGCTTAAGCGGGGGGGCCAGTCCTGAGCAGTTCTTC. The chain uses TRBV7-3 and TRBJ2-1, with 9 bases that match TRBD2. The germline gives CDR1 SGHTA, CDR2 FQGTGA. CDR3 length: 15 amino acids. The trim removed 1 base at V and 9 bases at J, leaving 7 bases unmatched.